This passage covers 5 T cell receptor beta chains from one sample sequenced in a study of blood T cell repertoires in COVID-19. Only in-frame clones appear in the TCRdb table, and some are missing; sequencing was by immunoSEQ multiplex PCR. The sample comprises roughly 200,000 clones, 70% to 85% of which are singletons, and 13% rests with the top ten. Sequenced sample: peripheral blood. The receptors stem from a human donor in a cohort sampled during active COVID-19.

The rearrangement joins TRBV4-2 to TRBJ2-1; 9 positions match TRBD2. Germline V gene lookup returns CDR1 LGHNA and CDR2 YNFKEQ. This CDR3 is 18 amino acids long. The junction had 13 bases not matched to a gene; V was cut back by 1 base and J by 6 bases. The CDR3 protein is CASSQGGLAGGPGNEQFF. Written as DNA, the CDR3 is TGTGCCAGCAGCCAAGGGGGGCTTGCGGGAGGGCCGGGCAATGAGCAGTTCTTC.

The chain uses TRBV15 and TRBJ2-7; D is perhaps TRBD1 (5 bases). Trimming left V 0 bases short and J 5 bases short, with 11 bases between. Germline V gene data show CDR1 as LNHNV and CDR2 as YYDKDF (reference sequence). This CDR3 comprises 14 residues. The CDR3 loop reads CATSREWGIDEQYF. The CDR3 DNA follows: TGTGCCACCAGCAGAGAATGGGGCATCGACGAGCAGTACTTC.

The V and J genes are TRBV19 and TRBJ2-1; 10 positions match TRBD2. The CDR3 has 17 residues. CDR1 LNHDA and CDR2 SQIVND come from the germline V gene (reference sequence). Trimming cost V 5 bases and J 2 bases; bases outside gene matches: 9. In DNA, the CDR3 is TGTGCCAGTAGTCTCACCGGACTAGCGGAAACCTACAATGAGCAGTTCTTC. Translation gives CASSLTGLAETYNEQFF.

The gene calls are TRBV2 and TRBJ2-6, with a tentative D call TRBD1 (6 bases). CDR3 length equals 14 residues. Deletions cut 10 bases from V and 0 bases from J, with 10 bases between. Germline CDR1 is SNHLY and CDR2 is FYNNEI. This CDR3 is CATTGYSGANVLTF. The DNA for the CDR3 is TGTGCCACCACAGGGTACTCTGGGGCCAACGTCCTGACTTTC.

This chain links TRBV19 with TRBJ2-3; tentatively, D is TRBD1 (5 bases). This CDR3 contains 14 residues. The V end lost 4 bases, the J end lost 5 bases, and 13 bases lay between the germline ends. Germline CDR1 LNHDA, CDR2 SQIVND (reference sequence). This CDR3 reads CASSRSDSRDTQYF. CDR3 DNA sequence: TGTGCCAGTAGTAGGTCAGACAGTCGAGATACGCAGTATTTT.